This TCR beta chain was observed in a study of CD8 T cells in Susac syndrome. Trimming at V came to 4 bases and at J to 9 bases, leaving 10 bases not matched to a gene. The CDR3 contains 14 residues. Germline V gene sequence: CDR1 SGHDT, CDR2 YYEEEE. Reverse transcription used roughly 0.45 to 1 ug RNA and random hexamers. Amplification of the TCR beta CDR3 was carried out by immunoSEQ multiplex PCR, which spanned a total of 54 Vbeta and 13 Jbeta segments. TCRdb reprocessed the immunoSEQ multiplex PCR reads via MiXCR and lists one record per CDR3 protein. The sample lists hundreds of thousands of distinct CDR3 sequences, around 85% occurring once. Multiple sclerosis controls were treatment-naive patients with stable or active relapsing-remitting disease. Negative isolation yielded CD4+ and CD8+ T cells, and FACS enriched TEMRA cells. Only one count was recorded for this clonotype.

Sequencing input: CD8+ T cells from PBMCs. This clonotype was sampled from a human donor with multiple sclerosis. V gene TRBV5-6 combines with J gene TRBJ2-5; 9 positions agree with TRBD1. The CDR3 DNA sequence: TGTGCCAGCAGCAGCCGGGACAGGGATGTGCCCCAGTACTTC. Amino acid sequence: CASSSRDRDVPQYF.